One sample yielded the 20 T cell receptor beta chains listed below, sequenced in a study of blood T cell repertoires in COVID-19. TCRdb's table, derived via immunoSEQ multiplex PCR, lists solely in-frame clones and lacks some. The repertoire holds roughly 54,000 clones, with approximately 90% as singletons. The sample comprised peripheral blood. The receptors stem from a man aged 45-65 years with acute or convalescent COVID-19.

V is TRBV15 and J is TRBJ2-5, with 7 positions matching TRBD1. The CDR3 has 18 amino acids. J lost 1 base, V lost 1 base, and 12 bases had no gene match. Germline values: CDR1 LNHNV, CDR2 YYDKDF (reference sequence). CDR3 nucleotides: TGTGCCACCAGCAGAGCGCTCCTCCCACAGGGGCCCCAAGAGACCCAGTACTTC. It yields the protein CATSRALLPQGPQETQYF.

The chain carries TRBV5-1 and TRBJ2-1, with 14 bases matching TRBD2. Trimming at V came to 3 bases and at J to 15 bases, leaving 8 bases not matched to a gene. Germline V gene data show CDR1 as SGHRS and CDR2 as YFSETQ. The CDR3 spans 14 residues. The CDR3, as DNA: TGCGCCAGCAGCTCAGGACTAGCGGGAGGTTTTCTGTTCTTC. It codes for CASSSGLAGGFLFF.

This chain connects TRBV12-3 or TRBV12-4 to TRBJ1-1; possibly TRBD1 for D (5 bases). Between the trimmed V and J ends, which lost 3 bases and 4 bases, there was a span of 9 bases. CDR3 length: 13 residues. For the CDR3, the DNA is TGTGCCAGCAGTTTTTCGGGGGTCACTGAAGCTTTCTTT. It is translated as CASSFSGVTEAFF.

V gene TRBV11-2 combines with J gene TRBJ2-5; 12 bases line up with TRBD1. V lost 2 bases, J lost 0 bases, and 10 bases stayed unmatched. The length of the CDR3 is 19 residues. Germline V gives CDR1 SGHAT, CDR2 FQNNGV. The CDR3 here is CASSLIRGQGAPDQETQYF. The CDR3 bases are TGTGCCAGCAGCTTAATTCGGGGACAGGGGGCCCCCGACCAAGAGACCCAGTACTTC. Full variable domain (outside the CDR3, taken from reference TRBV11-2 and TRBJ2-5): EAGVAQSPRYKIIEKRQSVAFWCNPISGHATLYWYQQILGQGPKLLIQFQNNGVVDDSQLPKDRFSAERLKGVDSTLKIQPAKLEDSAVYLCASSLIRGQGAPDQETQYFGPGTRLLVL.

The CDR3 here is CATSAQGGSGANVLTF. The CDR3 region has the DNA TGTGCCACCAGTGCTCAGGGGGGCTCTGGGGCCAACGTCCTGACTTTC. The V call is TRBV24-1, the J call TRBJ2-6; D is perhaps TRBD1 (7 bases). V gave up 5 bases and J gave up 0 bases, with 10 bases separating them. This CDR3 region has 16 residues. Germline V CDR1 and CDR2: KGHDR, SFDVKD.

The J gene is TRBJ2-7, the V gene TRBV6-5, with 7 bases that match TRBD2. The ends lost 2 bases at V and 7 bases at J; junction bases unmatched: 5. CDR3 length: 13 amino acids. Germline assignment: CDR1 MNHEY and CDR2 SVGAGI. CDR3 region: CASSYPPGGEQYF. The CDR3 nucleotides are TGTGCCAGCAGTTACCCCCCCGGGGGGGAGCAGTACTTC.

The chain employs TRBV24-1 and TRBJ2-7; 8 bases line up with TRBD1. V shed 9 bases, J shed 3 bases, and the junction held 3 bases outside the gene matches. CDR3 length equals 12 residues. CDR1 KGHDR and CDR2 SFDVKD come from the germline V gene. Here the CDR3 DNA reads TGTGCCACCCAGGACAGGGTCTACGAGCAGTACTTC. Protein: CATQDRVYEQYF.

The rearrangement uses TRBV5-1 and TRBJ2-7; TRBD2 agrees at 7 bases. From germline, CDR1 is SGHRS and CDR2 YFSETQ. The CDR3 is 16 amino acids. The trim removed 3 bases at V and 0 bases at J, leaving 9 bases unmatched. The CDR3 sequence is CASSSWTRSHSYEQYF. The CDR3 DNA follows: TGCGCCAGCAGCTCCTGGACTAGGTCTCACTCCTACGAGCAGTACTTC.

In this sample, this clone turned up a few times. The V call is TRBV7-2, the J call TRBJ2-7, with 8 bases lining up with TRBD2. V lost 2 bases and J lost 4; bases outside the gene matches: 7. The CDR3 extends over 15 amino acids. The V gene's germline CDR1 is SGHTA and CDR2 FQGNSA. As DNA, the CDR3 is TGTGCCAGCAGCTTACAAGCGGGAGAGTGGTACGAGCAGTACTTC. Translated, it gives CASSLQAGEWYEQYF. Filled out from reference TRBV7-2 and TRBJ2-7, the complete variable domain reads GAGVSQSPSNKVTEKGKDVELRCDPISGHTALYWYRQSLGQGLEFLIYFQGNSAPDKSGLPSDRFSAERTGGSVSTLTIQRTQQEDSAVYLCASSLQAGEWYEQYFGPGTRLTVT.

The chain is built from TRBV5-1 and TRBJ2-5; the D gene is possibly TRBD1 (6 bases). The CDR3 consists of 16 residues. Trimming pared 2 bases from V and 0 bases from J, leaving 14 bases between. Germline values: CDR1 SGHRS, CDR2 YFSETQ. CDR3 region: CASSFTQGLYQETQYF. For the CDR3, the DNA is TGCGCCAGCAGCTTTACACAGGGCTTGTACCAAGAGACCCAGTACTTC. Using reference TRBV5-1 and TRBJ2-5 for the parts outside the CDR3, the full variable domain is KAGVTQTPRYLIKTRGQQVTLSCSPISGHRSVSWYQQTPGQGLQFLFEYFSETQRNKGNFPGRFSGRQFSNSRSEMNVSTLELGDSALYLCASSFTQGLYQETQYFGPGTRLLVL.

The chain carries TRBV19 and TRBJ2-7; a possible D gene is TRBD1 (6 bases). The length of the CDR3 is 14 residues. With 5 bases removed from V and 5 bases from J, the gap between germline ends came to 16 bases. From germline, CDR1 is LNHDA and CDR2 SQIVND (reference sequence). CDR3: CASSERTAVNEQYF. The CDR3 nucleotides are TGTGCCAGTAGTGAGAGGACAGCAGTAAACGAGCAGTACTTC. The entire variable domain, with the rest obtained from reference TRBV19 and TRBJ2-7, is as follows: DGGITQSPKYLFRKEGQNVTLSCEQNLNHDAMYWYRQDPGQGLRLIYYSQIVNDFQKGDIAEGYSVSREKKESFPLTVTSAQKNPTAFYLCASSERTAVNEQYFGPGTRLTVT.

There are a few counts of this clone. The J gene is TRBJ2-7, the V gene TRBV6-5, with D perhaps matching TRBD2 (6 bases). Per the germline V gene, CDR1 is MNHEY and CDR2 is SVGAGI. V was trimmed by 2 bases and J by 2 bases, leaving 16 bases between them. The CDR3 has 16 residues. This chain's CDR3 is CASSYLSGRDPYEQYF. CDR3 sequence (DNA): TGTGCCAGCAGTTACCTGTCCGGGCGGGACCCCTACGAGCAGTACTTC.

The V and J genes are TRBV6-5 and TRBJ1-1; maybe TRBD1 (5 bases). CDR1 is MNHEY and CDR2 is SVGAGI in the germline V gene. CDR3 length: 15 amino acids. The V and J ends lost 0 bases and 4 bases respectively, with 12 bases between them. CDR3: CASSYSNQGGTEAFF. DNA of the CDR3: TGTGCCAGCAGTTACTCGAATCAGGGTGGCACTGAAGCTTTCTTT.

The rearrangement joins TRBV6-5 to TRBJ2-7, with TRBD2 matching 10 bases. With 4 bases clipped from V and 4 bases from J, the junction kept 10 bases outside the gene matches. This CDR3 is built from 16 residues. Germline CDR1 is MNHEY and CDR2 is SVGAGI. CDR3 nucleotides: TGTGCCAGCAGTTCCCTCTCTAGCGGGAGTCGGTACGAGCAGTACTTC. Amino acid sequence: CASSSLSSGSRYEQYF.

The V call is TRBV4-1, the J call TRBJ2-1, with D perhaps matching TRBD2 (6 bases). CDR1 and CDR2 from the germline V gene are MGHRA and YSYEKL. There are 15 residues in the CDR3. Trimming pared 5 bases from V and 7 bases from J, leaving 18 bases between. Here the CDR3 DNA reads TGCGCCAGCAGCACCCGTACTAGAGGGACTAATGAGCAGTTCTTC. Its protein product is CASSTRTRGTNEQFF.

The rearrangement uses TRBV6-5 and TRBJ1-1; D is unresolved. V lost 6 bases and J lost 0, with 8 bases in between. This CDR3 is built from 13 residues. Germline lookup yields CDR1 MNHEY and CDR2 SVGAGI. The CDR3 bases are TGTGCCAGCAGGACAACAGTGAACACTGAAGCTTTCTTT. It specifies CASRTTVNTEAFF.

The count of this clone is one. This chain connects TRBV6-5 to TRBJ2-5; 8 bases are shared with TRBD2. This CDR3 has 15 amino acids. Germline-derived CDR1 and CDR2 are MNHEY and SVGAGI. Trimming removed 5 bases from V and 5 bases from J; junction bases left unmatched: 10. In DNA form, the CDR3 reads TGTGCCAGCAGTCGGGGTTCCCGGGGGGGGGAGACCCAGTACTTC. Protein product: CASSRGSRGGETQYF.

V and J are TRBV27 and TRBJ2-7, with a tentative D call TRBD2 (5 bases). Trimming took 5 bases from V and 3 from J, leaving 14 bases between them. This CDR3 comprises 14 residues. The germline gives CDR1 MNHEY, CDR2 SMNVEV (reference sequence). The CDR3: CASSPTRLNYEQYF. For the CDR3, the DNA is TGTGCCAGCAGTCCCACCCGACTAAACTACGAGCAGTACTTC.

The chain combines TRBV10-2 with TRBJ2-3; 9 positions agree with TRBD2. The CDR3 totals 14 residues. The germline CDR1 and CDR2 sequences are WSHSY and SAAADI. The trim removed 9 bases at V and 2 bases at J, leaving 6 bases unmatched. In DNA, the CDR3 is TGCGCCAGACCGAGCGGGAGGATCACAGATACGCAGTATTTT. Protein: CARPSGRITDTQYF.

The V and J genes are TRBV18 and TRBJ2-2; TRBD1 agrees at 7 bases. Per germline, CDR1 KGHSH and CDR2 LQKENI. With 6 bases clipped from V and 3 bases from J, the junction kept 13 bases outside the gene matches. The length of the CDR3 is 17 residues. The CDR3 nucleotides read TGTGCCAGCTCCCCTCTCATAGGGGACAGCTACACCGGGGAGCTGTTTTTT. This encodes CASSPLIGDSYTGELFF.